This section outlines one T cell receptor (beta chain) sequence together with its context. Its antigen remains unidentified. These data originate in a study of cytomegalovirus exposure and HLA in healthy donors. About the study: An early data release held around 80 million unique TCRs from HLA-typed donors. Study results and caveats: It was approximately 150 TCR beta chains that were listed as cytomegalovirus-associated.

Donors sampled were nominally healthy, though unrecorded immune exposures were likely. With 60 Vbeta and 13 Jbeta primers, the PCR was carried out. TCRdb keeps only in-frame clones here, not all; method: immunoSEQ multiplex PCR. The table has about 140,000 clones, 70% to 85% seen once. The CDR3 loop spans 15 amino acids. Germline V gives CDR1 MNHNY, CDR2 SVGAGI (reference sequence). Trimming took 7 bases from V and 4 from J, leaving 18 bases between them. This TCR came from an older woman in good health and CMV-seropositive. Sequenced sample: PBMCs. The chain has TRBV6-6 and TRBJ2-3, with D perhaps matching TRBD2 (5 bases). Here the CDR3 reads CASIPRDDNADTQYF. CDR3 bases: TGTGCCAGCATCCCCCGGGATGACAATGCAGATACGCAGTATTTT.